This entry lists 18 T cell receptor beta chains sequenced from one sample in a study of T cells after posttransplantation cyclophosphamide. Using immunoSEQ multiplex PCR, the repertoire was profiled, and TCRdb retains in-frame clones only, with some absent. There are tens of thousands of clones in the sample; 95% to 98% occur only once, and around 0.15% lies in the top ten. The naive gate required viable CD3+CD4+ or CD3+CD8+ cells with CCR7+CD45RA+CD45RO-CD95-CD27+CD28+ phenotype. Sequencing was carried out using naive CD4+ T cells sorted from PBMCs. The origin of the receptors is a man aged 45-65 years in good health, CMV-negative, and a related stem cell transplant donor.

V gene TRBV7-8 combines with J gene TRBJ1-2, with 9 positions matching TRBD1. With V trimmed by 4 bases and J by 7 bases, 7 bases remained unmatched. Per germline, CDR1 SGHVS and CDR2 FQNEAQ. The CDR3 covers 14 residues. The CDR3 here is CASSWGVGQGGYTF. DNA for the CDR3: TGTGCCAGCAGCTGGGGGGTGGGACAGGGTGGCTACACCTTC.

The rearrangement links TRBV19 to TRBJ1-5; 9 nucleotides line up with TRBD1. There are 15 residues in the CDR3. Germline CDR1 and CDR2: LNHDA and SQIVND (reference sequence). J was trimmed by 6 bases and V by 5 bases; bases with no gene match: 8. CDR3 in amino acids: CASSANRGLGQPQHF. CDR3 bases: TGTGCCAGTAGTGCCAACAGGGGGCTGGGTCAGCCCCAGCATTTT.

The rearrangement joins TRBV5-1 to TRBJ2-4; D not certain. The CDR3 loop spans 16 amino acids. V was pared by 0 bases and J by 5 bases, with 15 bases between. CDR1 and CDR2 from the germline V gene are SGHRS and YFSETQ. CDR3 region: CASSLAPASGENIQYF. The CDR3, as DNA: TGCGCCAGCAGCTTGGCCCCTGCGTCCGGAGAAAACATTCAGTACTTC.

The rearrangement links TRBV9 to TRBJ1-2; D remains unclear. The CDR3 is made up of 16 amino acids. V gave up 0 bases and J gave up 8 bases, with 20 bases separating them. Germline V gene lookup returns CDR1 SGDLS and CDR2 YYNGEE. The CDR3 spells CASSVAGVGVLRGYTF. DNA of the CDR3: TGTGCCAGCAGCGTAGCGGGTGTAGGAGTGCTTCGGGGCTACACCTTC.

The rearrangement joins TRBV5-1 to TRBJ2-1; weak D call: TRBD2 (7 bases). Trimming left V 3 bases short and J 6 bases short, with 22 bases between. In germline, CDR1 is SGHRS, CDR2 YFSETQ. CDR3 length equals 17 residues. For the CDR3, the DNA is TGCGCCAGCAGCTCGAGGGGGGGCTCTGCAGCCCGCAATGAGCAGTTCTTC. Protein product: CASSSRGGSAARNEQFF.

The sample holds one count of this clone. The chain links TRBV6-6 to TRBJ1-3, with D possibly matching TRBD1 (5 bases). This CDR3 spans 12 amino acids. Germline V CDR1 and CDR2: MNHNY, SVGAGI (reference sequence). Trimming cost V 8 bases and J 4 bases, with 9 bases left between them. The CDR3 protein is CASGASGNTIYF. DNA for the CDR3: TGTGCCAGCGGGGCTTCCGGAAACACCATATATTTT.

The chain carries TRBV5-1 and TRBJ2-3, with 9 positions matching TRBD2. V was pared by 0 bases and J by 4 bases, with 6 bases of the junction left unmatched. This CDR3 is built from 16 residues. CDR1 and CDR2 from the germline V gene are SGHRS and YFSETQ. The CDR3 loop is CASSLGLSGSADTQYF. CDR3 bases: TGCGCCAGCAGCTTGGGTCTTAGCGGGAGTGCAGATACGCAGTATTTT.

The chain combines TRBV7-2 with TRBJ1-6; D might be TRBD1 (5 bases). The CDR3 is made up of 15 amino acids. Trimming removed 4 bases at V and 14 bases at J, with 21 bases between. Germline V gene sequence: CDR1 SGHTA, CDR2 FQGNSA. CDR3 coding DNA: TGTGCCAGCAGCTCAAGACAGCGCCTACCCCCAACCCTCCACTTT. It codes for CASSSRQRLPPTLHF.

This rearrangement joins TRBV7-2 to TRBJ1-1; D call uncertain. The CDR3 has 14 amino acids. In germline, CDR1 is SGHTA, CDR2 FQGNSA. The germline V and J ends were trimmed by 4 bases and 1 base, with 10 bases remaining between them. CDR3 coding DNA: TGTGCCAGCAGCTGGGGAGAAGCGAACACTGAAGCTTTCTTT. Translating it yields CASSWGEANTEAFF. The full variable domain, rest sourced from reference TRBV7-2 and TRBJ1-1, is GAGVSQSPSNKVTEKGKDVELRCDPISGHTALYWYRQSLGQGLEFLIYFQGNSAPDKSGLPSDRFSAERTGGSVSTLTIQRTQQEDSAVYLCASSWGEANTEAFFGQGTRLTVV.

The chain is built from TRBV7-9 and TRBJ1-6; D unresolved. CDR1 and CDR2 from the germline V gene are SEHNR and FQNEAQ (reference sequence). This CDR3 is built from 13 residues. Trimming stripped 1 base from V and 12 bases from J, with 10 bases between. The CDR3 DNA follows: TGTGCCAGCAGCTTAGGCCAGGTAGTACCCCTCCACTTT. Its translation: CASSLGQVVPLHF.

The rearrangement joins TRBV7-2 to TRBJ1-3; TRBD1 might be the D (5 bases). Germline-derived CDR1 and CDR2 are SGHTA and FQGNSA. The V gene lost 3 bases and the J gene lost 7 bases, with 16 bases spanning the gap. The CDR3 extends over 15 amino acids. CDR3: CASSLRGAGWNTIYF. The CDR3 DNA is TGTGCCAGCAGCTTGAGGGGTGCGGGGTGGAACACCATATATTTT. The full variable domain, completed using reference TRBV7-2 and TRBJ1-3, is GAGVSQSPSNKVTEKGKDVELRCDPISGHTALYWYRQSLGQGLEFLIYFQGNSAPDKSGLPSDRFSAERTGGSVSTLTIQRTQQEDSAVYLCASSLRGAGWNTIYFGEGSWLTVV.

The CDR3 sequence is CASSVEPSGGAIEQYF. CDR3 DNA: TGTGCCAGCAGCGTAGAACCTAGCGGGGGGGCAATCGAGCAGTACTTC. The gene calls are TRBV9 and TRBJ2-5, with TRBD2 matching over 12 bases. The DNA end favors TRBJ2-7, so the J call may be wrong. CDR1 is SGDLS and CDR2 is YYNGEE in the germline V gene. The CDR3 extends over 16 amino acids.

This chain connects TRBV19 to TRBJ2-1; 9 nucleotides agree with TRBD1. The CDR3 is made up of 15 amino acids. The germline V gene has CDR1 LNHDA and CDR2 SQIVND (reference sequence). The trim removed 3 bases at V and 4 bases at J, leaving 4 bases unmatched. CDR3 sequence reads: CASSMGQGRYNEQFF. CDR3 bases: TGTGCCAGTAGTATGGGACAGGGTAGGTACAATGAGCAGTTCTTC.

The gene calls are TRBV7-9 and TRBJ2-3, with TRBD2 matching 15 bases. V was pared by 5 bases and J by 4 bases, with 4 bases of the junction left unmatched. Germline assignment: CDR1 SEHNR and CDR2 FQNEAQ (reference sequence). The CDR3 is made up of 16 amino acids. The CDR3 DNA reads TGTGCCAGCAGCCCATGGACTAGCGGGAGGGCAGATACGCAGTATTTT. It yields the protein CASSPWTSGRADTQYF.

This chain connects TRBV14 to TRBJ1-1; 7 bases are shared with TRBD1. Germline CDR1 SGHDN, CDR2 FVKESK. CDR3 length: 13 amino acids. Unmatched junction bases numbered 3, after V lost 0 bases and J lost 8 bases. The CDR3 nucleotides read TGTGCCAGCAGCCAAGATCCCAGGGGGGAAGCTTTCTTT. Translation: CASSQDPRGEAFF.

The chain carries TRBV27 and TRBJ1-4; D gene unclear. Germline V gene data show CDR1 as MNHEY and CDR2 as SMNVEV (reference sequence). CDR3 length equals 14 residues. The V end was cut by 9 bases, the J end by 0 bases, with 11 bases between. CDR3 residues: CARREISTNEKLFF. The CDR3 nucleotides are TGTGCCAGACGGGAGATTTCAACTAATGAAAAACTGTTTTTT.

V is TRBV4-1 and J is TRBJ1-1; 10 bases fit TRBD1. Germline CDR1 reads MGHRA; CDR2 reads YSYEKL. The CDR3 sequence is 15 residues long. Germline trimming cut 2 bases from V and 3 bases from J; bases unmatched to any gene: 3. For the CDR3, the DNA is TGCGCCAGCAGCCAACCCGGGACAGGGGACACTGAAGCTTTCTTT. Encoded protein: CASSQPGTGDTEAFF.

The V gene is TRBV2, the J gene TRBJ2-7, with no clear D. V lost 7 bases to trimming and J lost 2 bases, with 15 bases between them. The germline CDR1 and CDR2 sequences are SNHLY and FYNNEI. The CDR3 covers 14 residues. The CDR3 DNA reads TGTGCCAGCAAAAGACGTGGAGCCGCCTACGAGCAGTACTTC. Translation: CASKRRGAAYEQYF. Looking up the rest from reference TRBV2 and TRBJ2-7 gives the full variable domain: EPEVTQTPSHQVTQMGQEVILRCVPISNHLYFYWYRQILGQKVEFLVSFYNNEISEKSEIFDDQFSVERPDGSNFTLKIRSTKLEDSAMYFCASKRRGAAYEQYFGPGTRLTVT.